Here is one T cell receptor beta chain with its context. Sequencing used immunoSEQ multiplex PCR; TCRdb keeps in-frame clones, though not all of them. The profile shows 190,000 or so clones, around 86% of them singletons. This sample was taken from a study of blood T cell repertoires in COVID-19. Study summary: In each case, the material was cDNA or gDNA derived from T cells, B-cell-depleted T cells, or PBMCs.

The germline gives CDR1 WSHSY, CDR2 SAAADI. The CDR3 has 12 amino acids. V was pared by 5 bases and J by 9 bases, with 4 bases of the junction left unmatched. The chain carries TRBV10-2 and TRBJ1-5, with 7 bases aligning to TRBD1. This clonotype originated in a middle-aged man with active or convalescent COVID-19. The source material was peripheral blood. CDR3 in amino acids: CASSSTGPPQHF. The CDR3, as DNA: TGCGCCAGCAGTTCGACAGGGCCGCCCCAGCATTTT.